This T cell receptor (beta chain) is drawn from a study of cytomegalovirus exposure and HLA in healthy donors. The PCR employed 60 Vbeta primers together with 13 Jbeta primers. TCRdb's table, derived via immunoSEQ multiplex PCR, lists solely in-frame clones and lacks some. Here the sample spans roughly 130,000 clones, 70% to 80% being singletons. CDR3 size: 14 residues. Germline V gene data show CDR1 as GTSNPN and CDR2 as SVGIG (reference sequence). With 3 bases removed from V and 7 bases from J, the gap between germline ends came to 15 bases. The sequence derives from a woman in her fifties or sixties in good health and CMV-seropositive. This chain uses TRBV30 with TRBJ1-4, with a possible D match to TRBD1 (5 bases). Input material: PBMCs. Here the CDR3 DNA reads TGTGCCTGGAGCCCAGGGAGGGGAGGTGAAAAACTGTTTTTT. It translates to CAWSPGRGGEKLFF.